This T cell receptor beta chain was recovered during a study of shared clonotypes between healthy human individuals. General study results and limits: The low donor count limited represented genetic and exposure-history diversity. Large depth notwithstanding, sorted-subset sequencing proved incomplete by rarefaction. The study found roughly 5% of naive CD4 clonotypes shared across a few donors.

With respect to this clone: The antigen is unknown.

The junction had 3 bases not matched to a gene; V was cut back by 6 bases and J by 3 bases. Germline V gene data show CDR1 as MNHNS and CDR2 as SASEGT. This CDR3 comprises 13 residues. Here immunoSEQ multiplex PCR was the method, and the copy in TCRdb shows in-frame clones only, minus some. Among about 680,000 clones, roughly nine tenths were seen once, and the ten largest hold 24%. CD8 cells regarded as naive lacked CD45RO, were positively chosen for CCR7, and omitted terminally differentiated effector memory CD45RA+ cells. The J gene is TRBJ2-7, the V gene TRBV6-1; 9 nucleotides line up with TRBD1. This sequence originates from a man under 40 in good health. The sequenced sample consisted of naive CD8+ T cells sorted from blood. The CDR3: CASRPGQGYEQYF. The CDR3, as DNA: TGTGCCAGCAGACCGGGACAGGGCTACGAGCAGTACTTC.